This T cell receptor (beta chain) comes out of a study of cytomegalovirus exposure and HLA in healthy donors. Germline V gene sequence: CDR1 SQVTM, CDR2 ANQGSEA. The V gene lost 5 bases and the J gene lost 7 bases, with 12 bases spanning the gap. The CDR3 covers 12 residues. Study-level points and caveats: Sequencing likely produced, as an artifact, a cluster of highly shared sequence variants.

This clone has a single count. Its antigen is not identified. In the PCR, 60 Vbeta and 13 Jbeta primers were used. The method was immunoSEQ multiplex PCR; TCRdb's version includes in-frame clones alone and lacks a portion of them. The table includes 150,000 to 250,000 clones, 79% detected once. The chain carries TRBV29-1 and TRBJ2-1, with D maybe TRBD2 (5 bases). This receptor was obtained from a girl aged 10-17 years in good health and CMV-seropositive. The sequenced sample was PBMCs. The CDR3 DNA reads TGCAGCGTTCGGGGTGGCGGGAATGAGCAGTTCTTC. This encodes CSVRGGGNEQFF.